One sample yielded the 2 T cell receptor beta chains listed below, sequenced in a study of beta chain features in type 1 diabetes. Expressed TCRB transcripts were sequenced after all isolated RNA was converted to cDNA. Clones were read by immunoSEQ multiplex PCR, and TCRdb kept only the in-frame ones, dropping some. The data contain hundreds of thousands of clones, about 30% of them singletons. Sequencing used naive CD4+ T cells from blood. The receptors were sampled from a young man in good health.

This clone was found a few times. The chain joins TRBV30 to TRBJ2-5, with no clear D. Germline V gives CDR1 GTSNPN, CDR2 SVGIG (reference sequence). The V end lost 0 bases, the J end lost 1 base, and 6 bases lay between the germline ends. The CDR3 length is 13 residues. This CDR3 is CAWSVGIQETQYF. The CDR3 nucleotides are TGTGCCTGGAGTGTGGGCATCCAAGAGACCCAGTACTTC.

The chain links TRBV4-3 to TRBJ2-7; D gene ambiguous. The V gene's germline CDR1 is LGHNA and CDR2 YSLEER. This CDR3 contains 14 residues. V dropped 1 base and J dropped 3 bases, with 10 bases sitting between them. CDR3 coding DNA: TGCGCCAGCAGCCAAGTCAACGGTTACTACGAGCAGTACTTC. Translated, it gives CASSQVNGYYEQYF.